Listed below are T cell receptor beta chains from one sample, sequenced in a study of breast tumors, draining lymph nodes, adjacent tissues. One entry per CDR3 protein, called by TCRdb with MiXCR from the multiplex PCR reads. The sample shows some 100,000 distinct CDR3 sequences, roughly 20% of them seen only once. What was sequenced was axillary lymph node tissue. These receptors were collected from a female donor with breast cancer. Some clones in this sample may be carry-over from other donors' samples. CDR3s leave out the opening cysteine and the closing phenylalanine or tryptophan.

v_call	cdr3_aa
TRBV29-1	SVREGTGSDEQY
TRBV27	ASRPNQGSYNQPQH
TRBV5-1	ASSRVSGRAGQETQY
TRBV5-8	ASSLNGVNTGELF
TRBV2	ASSPRDTNTEAF
TRBV5-1	ASSVGVAGGDEQY
TRBV7-8	ASSPAVAQPQH
TRBV20-1	SAADRATNSPLH
TRBV15	ATSRFRGTGVVNEQY
TRBV2	ASSSPLGGTDTQY
TRBV4-1	ASSRNFPSSSLDGYT
TRBV5-1	ASSWGGPNTGELF
TRBV24-1	ATSDLLEETQY
TRBV6-4	ASSRRAGGEQF
TRBV30	AWSLGRRGGTEAF
TRBV30	AWSVSQTYEQY
TRBV20-1	SARDSRTGELF